The source of this TCR beta chain is a study of cytomegalovirus exposure and HLA in healthy donors. The PCR was carried out with 60 Vbeta primers and 13 Jbeta primers. The repertoire was sequenced with immunoSEQ multiplex PCR; TCRdb's copy has only in-frame clones and lacks some. Recorded for this sample: 150,000 to 200,000 clones. Trimming took 0 bases from V and 5 from J, leaving 14 bases between them. Germline V CDR1 and CDR2: SGDLS, YYNGEE. This CDR3 is 15 amino acids long. Sequencing input: PBMCs. This TCR was recovered from a woman aged 18-30 years in good health and CMV-seropositive. The J gene is TRBJ1-2, the V gene TRBV9; no clear D. CDR3: CASSVDERSRYGYTF. The CDR3 DNA reads TGTGCCAGCAGCGTAGATGAGAGATCTCGGTATGGCTACACCTTC.